A selection of T cell receptor beta chains follows, all from one sample in a study of T cell repertoires in cytomegalovirus infection. What these receptors recognize is not known. Using its own MiXCR run on the reads, TCRdb lists one record per CDR3 protein. Among some 940,000 distinct CDR3 sequences listed, roughly 30% were seen once. Sequencing was performed on cultured CD8+ T cells from PBMCs, taken from culture after CMV antigen stimulation. These receptors were collected from a human donor in good health (CMV status not recorded). Some clones in this sample may be carry-over from other donors' samples. The CDR3 runs from the conserved cysteine through the conserved F or W. A D gene is named only where the DNA matches it firmly. Size is stated for part of the rows, as once, few or many counts, or as a class when the clone is expanded.

.	TRBV2	TRBJ1-5	.	TGTGCCAGCAGTGGGCTCACGGGGGTGGGCAATCAGCCCCAGCATTTT	CASSGLTGVGNQPQHF
many	TRBV12-3/TRBV12-4	TRBJ2-6	.	TGTGCCAGCAGTACCCTGGCCCGGGACGGCGAGTCTGGGGCCAACGTCCTGACTTTC	CASSTLARDGESGANVLTF
.	TRBV14	TRBJ2-1	TRBD2	TGTGCCAGCAGCCAACCTGGGGCGGGGGCCTACAATGAGCAGTTCTTC	CASSQPGAGAYNEQFF
.	TRBV6-2/TRBV6-3	TRBJ2-1	TRBD2	TGTGCCAGCAGTTACATGGGACTAGCGGGGGGCCAGAGCTCCTACAATGAGCAGTTCTTC	CASSYMGLAGGQSSYNEQFF
few	TRBV6-5	TRBJ2-7	.	TGTGCCAGCGGGCGGACCCCCAGCCTCGAGCAGTACTTC	CASGRTPSLEQYF
.	TRBV6-4	TRBJ1-2	.	TGTGCCAGAAGGGGATTGAACTATGGCTACACCTTC	CARRGLNYGYTF
many	TRBV6-1	TRBJ1-5	.	TGTGCCACCAATCGAGGAATCAATCAGCCCCAGCATTTT	CATNRGINQPQHF
.	TRBV13	TRBJ1-2	.	TGTGCCAGCAGCTTAGAGGCCGCACTCCCCTCTAACTATGGCTACACCTTC	CASSLEAALPSNYGYTF
few	TRBV7-9	TRBJ2-6	.	TGTGCCACCCACTCACGCCCGCCGGCTGGGGCCAACGTCCTGACTTTC	CATHSRPPAGANVLTF
.	TRBV9	TRBJ1-3	.	TGTGCCAGCAGCGCTGAGGACATGAGCTCTGGAAACACCATATATTTT	CASSAEDMSSGNTIYF
once	TRBV6-6	TRBJ2-7	.	TGTGCCAGCGTTAAGGGGATTCGGGCATCCTACGAGCAGTACTTC	CASVKGIRASYEQYF
.	TRBV10-1	TRBJ1-6	.	TGCGCCAGCAGTGAGCGGGGGTCACCCCTCCACTTT	CASSERGSPLHF
few	TRBV12-3/TRBV12-4	TRBJ2-5	.	TGTGCCAGCAGTTTTGCGACAGCCGCAAATCAAGAGACCCAGTACTTC	CASSFATAANQETQYF
many	TRBV7-2	TRBJ1-4	.	TGTGCCAGCAGCCTCGACAGAACTAATGAAAAACTGTTTTTT	CASSLDRTNEKLFF
many	TRBV7-9	TRBJ2-2	.	TGTGCCAGCAGCTTTAAGTGGGGGACGAACACCGGGGAGCTGTTTTTT	CASSFKWGTNTGELFF
few	TRBV12-3/TRBV12-4	TRBJ2-5	.	TGTGCCAGCAGTTTAGCTCGTCTGGAAGAGACCCAGTACTTC	CASSLARLEETQYF
.	TRBV6-5	TRBJ1-1	TRBD1	TGTGCCAGCACCCTGACAGGGATCACTGAAGCTTTCTTT	CASTLTGITEAFF
few	TRBV9	TRBJ2-1	TRBD2	TGTGCCAGCAGCGTATCGGGGGGTTGGAACAATGAGCAGTTCTTC	CASSVSGGWNNEQFF
few	TRBV19	TRBJ2-5	TRBD2	TGTGCCAGTAGTATTTCAGCGGGGGCCCAAGAGACCCAGTACTTC	CASSISAGAQETQYF
.	TRBV7-3	TRBJ1-1	.	TGTGCCAGCAGCTTAATAAGGCAGAATAACACTGAAGCTTTCTTT	CASSLIRQNNTEAFF
many	TRBV7-2	TRBJ2-1	.	TGTGCCAGCAGCCGCATGGGGGTTGAGCAGTTCTTC	CASSRMGVEQFF
few	TRBV4-1	TRBJ2-2	TRBD2	TGCGCCAGCAGCCAACTAGCGGTCGGGGAGCTGTTTTTT	CASSQLAVGELFF
.	TRBV12-3/TRBV12-4	TRBJ2-5	.	TGTGCCAGCGCCCCCTGGCCCCTCGGGTCCCAAGAGACCCAGTACTTC	CASAPWPLGSQETQYF
.	TRBV12-3/TRBV12-4	TRBJ1-5	.	TGTGCCAGCAGACATCCCGACAGCTTAGGCAATCAGCCCCAGCATTTT	CASRHPDSLGNQPQHF
many	TRBV6-1	TRBJ1-2	.	TGTGCCACCTTCAGGGGAATTCTCACCTTC	CATFRGILTF
many	TRBV7-2	TRBJ2-3	TRBD2	TGTGCCAGCAGCTGGGGGCGCGGGGGGACAGATACGCAGTATTTT	CASSWGRGGTDTQYF
.	TRBV27	TRBJ1-2	TRBD1	TGTGCCAGCAGTTTAGACAGGGTTGGCTATGGCTACACCTTC	CASSLDRVGYGYTF
many	TRBV7-9	TRBJ2-1	TRBD1	TGTGCCAGCAGCTTAACCGCCGCAGGGGGCAATGAGCAGTTCTTC	CASSLTAAGGNEQFF
.	TRBV7-1	TRBJ1-5	.	TGTGCCAGCAGCTCCACCGACAGTTCTAATCAGCCCCAGCATTTT	CASSSTDSSNQPQHF
.	TRBV6-5	TRBJ2-1	.	TGTGTCAGCAGTTTGGAGGGGCGGAATGAGCAGTTCTTC	CVSSLEGRNEQFF
few	TRBV7-3	TRBJ2-3	TRBD2	TGTGCCAGCAGCTCCGGACTAGCGGGGACCACAGATACGCAGTATTTT	CASSSGLAGTTDTQYF
many	TRBV7-2	TRBJ1-3	TRBD1	TGTGCCAGCAGCTTAGCTACAGGGGCCGGAAACACCATATATTTT	CASSLATGAGNTIYF
.	TRBV7-9	TRBJ2-2	.	TGTGCCAGCAGCTTATCTGGAAGGATTGGCGGGGAGCTGTTTTTT	CASSLSGRIGGELFF
.	TRBV7-4	TRBJ2-3	TRBD1	TGTGCCAGCGCCCCTTTAACAGGGGCGAGCACAGATACGCAGTATTTT	CASAPLTGASTDTQYF
.	TRBV28	TRBJ1-1	.	TGTGCCAGCAGGGTTGGGGGCTCCCACACTGAAGCTTTCTTT	CASRVGGSHTEAFF
.	TRBV4-2	TRBJ1-4	.	TGTGCCAGCAGCCAAGTATATCCCCCTCACGTACAAGACAGGAGGGAAAAACTGTTTTTT	CASSQVYPPHVQDRREKLFF
.	TRBV27	TRBJ1-6	.	TGTGCCAGCAGTTTATCGAAAGGGCAGAACTATAATTCACCCCTCCACTTT	CASSLSKGQNYNSPLHF
.	TRBV4-1	TRBJ2-7	.	TGCGCCAGCGGATACGACGGTTCCTACGAGCAGTACTTC	CASGYDGSYEQYF
.	TRBV2	TRBJ2-2	.	TGTGCCAGACAAGCTTTGAACACCGGGGAGCTGTTTTTT	CARQALNTGELFF
many	TRBV12-3/TRBV12-4	TRBJ2-1	TRBD2	TGTGCCAGCACCAGCGGGGGGGCCCCTGAGCAGTTCTTC	CASTSGGAPEQFF
few	TRBV7-9	TRBJ1-1	TRBD1	TGTGCGCCCACCATGACAGGGTTTTCGGCTTTCTTT	CAPTMTGFSAFF
.	TRBV27	TRBJ2-5	TRBD1	TGTGCCAGCAGTTCACGACAGGGGCTAGGCCAAGAGACCCAGTACTTC	CASSSRQGLGQETQYF
few	TRBV10-3	TRBJ1-1	.	TGTGCCATCAGTGAGTTGAGGGAGGTGAACACTGAAGCTTTCTTT	CAISELREVNTEAFF
.	TRBV19	TRBJ1-1	.	TGTGCCAGTAGCTCAGGGACCCTGTACACTGAAGCTTTCTTT	CASSSGTLYTEAFF
.	TRBV10-1	TRBJ2-7	.	TGCGCCAGCAGTAAGGGCACTCTGAGCTCCTACGAGCAGTACTTC	CASSKGTLSSYEQYF
few	TRBV7-6	TRBJ2-7	TRBD2	TGTGCCAGCAGCTTATCGGGGGGGTCCATCTACGAGCAGTACTTC	CASSLSGGSIYEQYF
many	TRBV7-8	TRBJ2-1	.	TGTGCCAGCAGCTTAGCGGTGTCCGGGAACAATGAGCAGTTCTTC	CASSLAVSGNNEQFF
.	TRBV28	TRBJ1-5	TRBD1	TGTGCCAGCAGTTTATTCGGGGGACAGGGAAGCAATCAGCCCCAGCATTTT	CASSLFGGQGSNQPQHF
.	TRBV4-1	TRBJ2-1	TRBD2	TGCGCCAGCAGCCGCCTCAGGGCGGGGGGGCCCTACAATGAGCAGTTCTTC	CASSRLRAGGPYNEQFF
.	TRBV4-1	TRBJ1-5	.	TGCGCCAGCAGCCGACAGTTTAGTCAGCCCCAGCATTTT	CASSRQFSQPQHF
.	TRBV27	TRBJ1-2	TRBD1	TGTGCCAGCAGTCAACTGACAGGGCCCGACTATGGCTACACCTTC	CASSQLTGPDYGYTF
.	TRBV4-1	TRBJ2-1	TRBD1	TGCGCCAGCAACTCAATCTGGGACAGGGGAAAGAATGAGCAGTTCTTC	CASNSIWDRGKNEQFF
few	TRBV6-1	TRBJ1-2	.	TGTGCCAGCAGTGAAGCTAGGGACGCCGAACAGCTTCCCTGGTACGGCTACACCTTC	CASSEARDAEQLPWYGYTF
few	TRBV27	TRBJ2-7	.	TGTGCCAGCGGGTGGACAAGATCCTACGAGCAGTACTTC	CASGWTRSYEQYF
.	TRBV29-1	TRBJ2-1	TRBD1	TGCAGCGTTGAAGGAGGGACAGGGCCCTACAATGAGCAGTTCTTC	CSVEGGTGPYNEQFF
.	TRBV29-1	TRBJ2-2	.	TGCAGCGTTGGCGGGGACAGTTCGAACACCGGGGAGCTGTTTTTT	CSVGGDSSNTGELFF
once	TRBV6-5	TRBJ2-5	.	TGTGCCAGCAGACAGGACGGACTACCGGGGGAGACCCAGTACTTC	CASRQDGLPGETQYF
.	TRBV5-6	TRBJ1-2	TRBD1	TGTGTCAGCAGCTGGGGGACAGGGGGGCTTAACTATGGCTACACCTTC	CVSSWGTGGLNYGYTF
few	TRBV7-3	TRBJ1-1	.	TGTGCCAGCAGCGTTGGTGGCAGACTTGAAGCTTTCTTT	CASSVGGRLEAFF